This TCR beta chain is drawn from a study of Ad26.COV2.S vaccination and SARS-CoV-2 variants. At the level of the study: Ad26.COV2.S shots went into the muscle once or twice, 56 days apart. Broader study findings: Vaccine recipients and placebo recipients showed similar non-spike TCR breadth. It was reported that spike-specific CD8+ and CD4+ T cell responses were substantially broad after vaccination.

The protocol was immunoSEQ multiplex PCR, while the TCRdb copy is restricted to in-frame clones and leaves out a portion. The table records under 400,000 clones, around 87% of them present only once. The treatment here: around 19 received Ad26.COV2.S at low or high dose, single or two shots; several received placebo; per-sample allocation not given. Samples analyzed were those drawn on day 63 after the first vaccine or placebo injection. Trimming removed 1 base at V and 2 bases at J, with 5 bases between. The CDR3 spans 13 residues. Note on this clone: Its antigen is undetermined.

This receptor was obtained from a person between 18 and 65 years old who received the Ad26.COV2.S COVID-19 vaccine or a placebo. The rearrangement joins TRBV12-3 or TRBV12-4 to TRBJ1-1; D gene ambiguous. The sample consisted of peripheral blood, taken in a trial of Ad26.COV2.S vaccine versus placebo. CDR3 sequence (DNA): TGTGCCAGCAGTTTAGAAGAAAACACTGAAGCTTTCTTT. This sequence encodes CASSLEENTEAFF.